Listed here is a single T cell receptor (beta chain). The data stem from a study of T cells expressing NK-cell markers. Reanalyzing the 5' RACE reads, TCRdb keeps one entry per CDR3 protein, without DNA. This sample's clone table lists 350,000 to 450,000 distinct CDR3 sequences. This CDR3 has 13 residues. Germline CDR1 is DFQATT and CDR2 is SNEGSKA (reference sequence). The material sequenced was blood T cells: a sorted CD56 or NKG2C T cell subset, CD4+ or CD8+ T cells, or bulk PBMC T cells (not recorded which). The J gene is TRBJ2-3, the V gene TRBV20-1; TCRdb's D gene call, TRBD1, goes unchecked for lack of DNA. This clonotype was obtained from a man aged 18-70 years in good health. CDR3: CSAIRGAEDTQYF.